Sequencing of this TCR beta chain was carried out in a study of technical replicates of blood from a handful of donors. The germline V gene has CDR1 SQVTM and CDR2 ANQGSEA. V shed 7 bases and J 4 bases; nucleotides not matched to a gene: 7. The CDR3 runs 13 residues. Profiling relied on immunoSEQ multiplex PCR, and the TCRdb table lists in-frame clones only, not all of them. There are 75,000 to 90,000 clones in the sample; approximately 95% occur only once, and under 0.35% lies in the top ten. This TCR was recovered from a human donor in good health. This sequence joins TRBV29-1 and TRBJ1-1; 9 bases are a match to TRBD1. The material sequenced was T cells isolated from PBMCs. The CDR3 region is CSGGQGPGTEAFF. In DNA, the CDR3 is TGCAGCGGTGGACAGGGGCCGGGCACTGAAGCTTTCTTT.